Following are 22 T cell receptor beta chains from one sample sequenced in a study of shared T cell receptors in the human thymus. The table came from immunoSEQ multiplex PCR; TCRdb's copy has only in-frame clones and leaves some out. This table has about 610,000 clones, approximately 88% appearing once. This sample was shared with a second study, whose subject was human thymus T cells.

Sequenced sample: thymocytes. These receptor sequences come from a boy younger than two with a congenital heart defect.

The gene calls are TRBV11-3 and TRBJ2-5; possible D gene TRBD2, 5 bases. The CDR3 sequence is 13 residues long. From germline, CDR1 is SGHNT and CDR2 YENEEA. V lost 5 bases and J 2 bases, leaving 9 bases between the germline ends. The CDR3 spells CASSREQQETQYF. CDR3 sequence (DNA): TGTGCCAGCAGCCGGGAACAACAAGAGACCCAGTACTTC.

The J gene is TRBJ1-2, the V gene TRBV10-3, with a possible D match to TRBD1 (6 bases). The CDR3 runs 15 residues. Trimming shortened V by 0 bases and J by 7 bases, and 15 bases separated the two germline ends. Germline CDR1 is ENHRY and CDR2 is SYGVKD. The CDR3 coding sequence is TGTGCCATCAGTGAGTCGACAGGCCCACGCGCTGGCTACACCTTC. It is translated as CAISESTGPRAGYTF.

V usage is TRBV5-6 and J usage is TRBJ2-7; 7 bases fit TRBD1. V shed 3 bases, J shed 2 bases, and the junction held 8 bases outside the gene matches. Germline V lookup: CDR1 SGHDT, CDR2 YYEEEE. The CDR3 has 15 amino acids. Here the CDR3 DNA reads TGTGCCAGCAGCTGCCCCGGGACAGAGCCCTACGAGCAGTACTTC. This encodes CASSCPGTEPYEQYF.

The rearrangement joins TRBV29-1 to TRBJ2-7; 8 nucleotides line up with TRBD2. J was trimmed by 3 bases and V by 4 bases; bases with no gene match: 8. This CDR3 comprises 14 residues. From germline, CDR1 is SQVTM and CDR2 ANQGSEA. The DNA for the CDR3 is TGCAGCGTTGCGGGGGGGCTCAGGTTCTACGAGCAGTACTTC. Translation: CSVAGGLRFYEQYF.

The chain links TRBV28 to TRBJ2-3, with D perhaps TRBD2 (6 bases). This CDR3 has 12 residues. V lost 5 bases, J lost 10 bases, and 13 bases lay in between. Germline CDR1 is MDHEN and CDR2 is SYDVKM. CDR3 nucleotide sequence: TGTGCCAGCAGTCCAGCGGGCGTGCCGCAGTATTTT. This translates into CASSPAGVPQYF. The whole variable domain, filled in from reference TRBV28 and TRBJ2-3, reads DVKVTQSSRYLVKRTGEKVFLECVQDMDHENMFWYRQDPGLGLRLIYFSYDVKMKEKGDIPEGYSVSREKKERFSLILESASTNQTSMYLCASSPAGVPQYFGPGTRLTVL.

The chain carries TRBV19 and TRBJ1-5, with 7 nucleotides matching TRBD1. This CDR3 region has 20 residues. Germline assignment: CDR1 LNHDA and CDR2 SQIVND (reference sequence). Trimming removed 6 bases from V and 1 base from J; junction bases left unmatched: 21. This chain's CDR3 is CASRTSPGTEDPLSNQPQHF. The CDR3 DNA reads as TGTGCCAGTAGAACGTCCCCCGGGACAGAGGACCCTTTGAGCAATCAGCCCCAGCATTTT.

As DNA, the CDR3 is TGCGCCAGCAGCCAAGATAGGAACGGGAGTTCGTACGAGCAGTACTTC. Translation: CASSQDRNGSSYEQYF. The V and J genes are TRBV4-3 and TRBJ2-5, with D possibly being TRBD2 (6 bases). The J call may not be correct, given that the DNA end is closer to TRBJ2-7. The CDR3 consists of 16 residues. Germline V lookup: CDR1 LGHNA, CDR2 YSLEER.

The genes are TRBV7-9 and TRBJ1-1; D gene unclear. V was shortened by 0 bases and J by 3 bases, with 5 bases between the two germline ends. This CDR3 spans 13 amino acids. Germline V lookup: CDR1 SEHNR, CDR2 FQNEAQ (reference sequence). The CDR3 bases are TGTGCCAGCAGCTTAGCACCGGACACTGAAGCTTTCTTT. Protein sequence: CASSLAPDTEAFF.

This sequence joins TRBV11-2 and TRBJ2-3, with D hard to call. V was pared by 3 bases and J by 0 bases, with 16 bases between. CDR3 size: 17 residues. Germline lookup yields CDR1 SGHAT and CDR2 FQNNGV. The DNA for the CDR3 is TGTGCCAGCAGCTTTACGCTTTACGGGTTTAGCACAGATACGCAGTATTTT. Its translation is CASSFTLYGFSTDTQYF.

V and J are TRBV2 and TRBJ2-1, with a possible D match to TRBD2 (9 bases). This CDR3 region has 21 residues. Trimming stripped 7 bases from V and 2 bases from J, with 33 bases between. Germline CDR1 reads SNHLY; CDR2 reads FYNNEI. CDR3 residues: CASTQATSDRARTSAYNEQFF. Written as DNA, the CDR3 is TGTGCCAGCACCCAAGCAACTTCGGACAGGGCGAGGACTAGCGCCTACAATGAGCAGTTCTTC.

The chain uses TRBV30 and TRBJ2-7; D is perhaps TRBD2 (5 bases). The V gene lost 0 bases and the J gene lost 0 bases, with 9 bases spanning the gap. CDR1 GTSNPN and CDR2 SVGIG come from the germline V gene (reference sequence). The CDR3 covers 14 residues. The CDR3 sequence: CAWSVPGYSYEQYF. The CDR3 nucleotides are TGTGCCTGGAGTGTTCCGGGGTACTCCTACGAGCAGTACTTC.

The CDR3 reads CASRGGSNQPQHF. Here the CDR3 DNA reads TGTGCCAGCAGGGGGGGTAGCAATCAGCCCCAGCATTTT. V and J are TRBV6-6 and TRBJ1-5; D is perhaps TRBD1 (5 bases). CDR1 is MNHNY and CDR2 is SVGAGI in the germline V gene (reference sequence). The V and J ends lost 6 bases and 0 bases respectively, with 6 bases between them. There are 13 residues in the CDR3.

This CDR3 is CASSPPESETQYF. The CDR3 nucleotides are TGTGCCAGCAGTCCGCCGGAGAGTGAGACCCAGTACTTC. The rearrangement joins TRBV27 to TRBJ2-5; D not certain. V lost 5 bases and J lost 5, with 12 bases in between. The germline V gene encodes CDR1 MNHEY and CDR2 SMNVEV (reference sequence). The CDR3 is 13 amino acids.

CDR3 sequence (DNA): TGTGCCAGCATAGTAACTTCGAGCTCTGGAAACACCATATATTTT. Residues: CASIVTSSSGNTIYF. J is TRBJ1-3 and V is TRBV28, with D hard to call. Per germline, CDR1 MDHEN and CDR2 SYDVKM. The length of the CDR3 is 15 residues. V was cut by 7 bases and J by 0 bases, with 13 bases left in between.

The chain uses TRBV5-1 and TRBJ1-2, with 12 bases fitting TRBD1. The CDR3 consists of 17 residues. Per the germline V gene, CDR1 is SGHRS and CDR2 is YFSETQ. The J segment lost 1 base and the V segment lost 4 bases, leaving 8 bases of the junction unmatched. The CDR3, as DNA: TGCGCCAGCAGCGCATCCGGGACAGGGGGCCGTAACTATGGCTACACCTTC. This sequence encodes CASSASGTGGRNYGYTF.

The chain has TRBV29-1 and TRBJ2-3; D is possibly TRBD2 (6 bases). The CDR3 length is 13 residues. The V end was cut by 3 bases, the J end by 4 bases, with 11 bases between. CDR1 and CDR2 (germline): SQVTM, ANQGSEA. The CDR3 loop is CSVDGRESDTQYF. CDR3 DNA: TGCAGCGTTGATGGCCGGGAGTCAGATACGCAGTATTTT.

The rearrangement uses TRBV5-6 and TRBJ2-3; 11 nucleotides agree with TRBD2. The CDR3 extends over 17 amino acids. Germline V gives CDR1 SGHDT, CDR2 YYEEEE. J was trimmed by 2 bases and V by 2 bases; bases with no gene match: 7. The CDR3 DNA reads as TGTGCCAGCAGCTTCACTAGCGGGAGTGGGGTCACAGATACGCAGTATTTT. Residues: CASSFTSGSGVTDTQYF.

This rearrangement joins TRBV4-3 to TRBJ2-2; weak D call: TRBD2 (6 bases). In germline, CDR1 is LGHNA, CDR2 YSLEER. V lost 5 bases and J lost 7, with 17 bases in between. CDR3 length: 15 amino acids. The CDR3 reads CASSDRDGEDGELFF. CDR3 nucleotide sequence: TGCGCCAGCAGCGACCGGGACGGGGAGGACGGGGAGCTGTTTTTT.

This rearrangement joins TRBV5-6 to TRBJ2-7, with D maybe TRBD2 (6 bases). Germline V gives CDR1 SGHDT, CDR2 YYEEEE. The CDR3 is 14 residues long. With 1 base removed from V and 1 base from J, the gap between germline ends came to 9 bases. The DNA of the CDR3 is TGTGCCAGCAGCTTGTGGGACTCATCCTACGAGCAGTACTTC. Amino acid sequence: CASSLWDSSYEQYF.

The V call is TRBV6-5, the J call TRBJ1-2; D is undetermined. The germline CDR1 and CDR2 sequences are MNHEY and SVGAGI. The CDR3 runs 13 residues. V lost 5 bases and J 8 bases, leaving 15 bases between the germline ends. Here the CDR3 DNA reads TGTGCCAGCAGTATCGGAGGTCCCGGGGGCTACACCTTC. Its translation is CASSIGGPGGYTF.

The gene calls are TRBV29-1 and TRBJ2-5; 10 positions agree with TRBD2. Germline V gene lookup returns CDR1 SQVTM and CDR2 ANQGSEA. The CDR3 sequence is 16 residues long. V gave up 4 bases and J gave up 2 bases; unmatched junction bases: 10. CDR3 nucleotides: TGCAGCGTTGTAACTAGCGGGACCATATTACAAGAGACCCAGTACTTC. It codes for CSVVTSGTILQETQYF.

The rearrangement joins TRBV29-1 to TRBJ1-2; TRBD1 matches at 10 bases. Germline CDR1 is SQVTM and CDR2 is ANQGSEA. The CDR3 covers 13 residues. Trimming took 3 bases from V and 2 from J; bases not matched to a gene: 0. This CDR3 reads CSVEGQGNYGYTF. DNA of the CDR3: TGCAGCGTTGAGGGACAGGGGAACTATGGCTACACCTTC.